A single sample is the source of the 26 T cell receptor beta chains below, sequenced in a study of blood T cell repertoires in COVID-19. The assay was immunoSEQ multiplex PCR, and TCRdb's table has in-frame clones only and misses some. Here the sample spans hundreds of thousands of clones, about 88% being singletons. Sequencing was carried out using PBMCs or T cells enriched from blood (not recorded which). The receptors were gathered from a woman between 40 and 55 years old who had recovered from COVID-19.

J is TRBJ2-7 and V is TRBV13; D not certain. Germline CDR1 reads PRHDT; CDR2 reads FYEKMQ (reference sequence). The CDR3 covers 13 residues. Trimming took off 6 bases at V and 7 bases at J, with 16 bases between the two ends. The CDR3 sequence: CASRQRSSAEQYF. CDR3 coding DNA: TGTGCCAGCAGACAGAGAAGCTCGGCTGAGCAGTACTTC.

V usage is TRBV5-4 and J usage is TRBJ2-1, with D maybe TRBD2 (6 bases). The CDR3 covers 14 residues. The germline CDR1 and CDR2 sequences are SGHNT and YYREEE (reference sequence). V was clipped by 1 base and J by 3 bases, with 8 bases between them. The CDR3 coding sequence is TGTGCCAGCAGCTTGCCGGGGGACTACAATGAGCAGTTCTTC. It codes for CASSLPGDYNEQFF.

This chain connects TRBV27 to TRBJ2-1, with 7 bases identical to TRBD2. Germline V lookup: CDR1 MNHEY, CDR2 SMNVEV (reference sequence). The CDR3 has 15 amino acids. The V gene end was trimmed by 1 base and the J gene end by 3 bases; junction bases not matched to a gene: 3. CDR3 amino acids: CASSLYGGSYNEQFF. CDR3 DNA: TGTGCCAGCAGTTTATACGGCGGGAGCTACAATGAGCAGTTCTTC.

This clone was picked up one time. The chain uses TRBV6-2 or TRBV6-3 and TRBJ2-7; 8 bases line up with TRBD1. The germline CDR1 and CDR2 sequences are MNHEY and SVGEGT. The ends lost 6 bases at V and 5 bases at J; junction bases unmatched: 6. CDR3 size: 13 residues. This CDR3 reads CASSIRTGNEQYF. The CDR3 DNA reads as TGTGCCAGCAGCATAAGGACAGGGAACGAGCAGTACTTC.

The CDR3 reads CASSLVGGRADGELFF. The CDR3 DNA reads TGTGCCAGCAGCTTAGTCGGCGGGAGGGCCGACGGGGAGCTGTTTTTT. The chain couples TRBV7-8 to TRBJ2-2, with 9 positions matching TRBD2. V dropped 1 base and J dropped 7; count of bases not matched to a gene: 7. Germline lookup yields CDR1 SGHVS and CDR2 FQNEAQ. The CDR3 loop spans 16 amino acids.

DNA for the CDR3: TGCGCCAGCAGGAGAATTGTAGCGGGATCCTACGAGCAGTACTTC. Protein sequence: CASRRIVAGSYEQYF. This sequence joins TRBV5-1 and TRBJ2-7, with 8 bases aligning to TRBD2. From germline, CDR1 is SGHRS and CDR2 YFSETQ. This CDR3 comprises 15 residues. Losses at the gene ends were 5 bases for V and 1 base for J; bases not matched to a gene: 8.

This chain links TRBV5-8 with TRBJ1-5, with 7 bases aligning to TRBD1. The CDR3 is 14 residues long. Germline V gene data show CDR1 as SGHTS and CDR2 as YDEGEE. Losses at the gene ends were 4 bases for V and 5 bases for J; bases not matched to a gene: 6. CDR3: CASSRVTGDQPQHF. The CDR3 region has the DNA TGTGCCAGCAGCCGGGTAACAGGGGATCAGCCCCAGCATTTT. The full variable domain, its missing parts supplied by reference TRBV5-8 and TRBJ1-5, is EAGVTQSPTHLIKTRGQQATLRCSPISGHTSVYWYQQALGLGLQFLLWYDEGEERNRGNFPPRFSGRQFPNYSSELNVNALELEDSALYLCASSRVTGDQPQHFGDGTRLSIL.

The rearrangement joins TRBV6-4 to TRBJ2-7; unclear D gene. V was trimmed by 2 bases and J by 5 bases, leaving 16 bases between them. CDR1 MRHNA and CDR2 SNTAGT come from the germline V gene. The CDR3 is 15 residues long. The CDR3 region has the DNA TGTGCCAGCAGTGACGGGCCAGTTGTGGTCCACGAGCAGTACTTC. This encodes CASSDGPVVVHEQYF.

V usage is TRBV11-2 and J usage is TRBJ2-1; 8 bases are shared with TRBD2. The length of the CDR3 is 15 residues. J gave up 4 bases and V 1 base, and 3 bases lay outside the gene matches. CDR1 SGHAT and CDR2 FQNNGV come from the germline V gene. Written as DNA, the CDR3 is TGTGCCAGCAGCTTAGGGGCGGGGGGTTACAATGAGCAGTTCTTC. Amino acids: CASSLGAGGYNEQFF.

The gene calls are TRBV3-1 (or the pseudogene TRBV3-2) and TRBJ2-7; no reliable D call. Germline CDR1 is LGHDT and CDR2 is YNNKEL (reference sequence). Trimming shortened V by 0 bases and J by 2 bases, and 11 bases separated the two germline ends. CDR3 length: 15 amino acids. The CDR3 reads CASSQDLSKAYEQYF. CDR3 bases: TGTGCCAGCAGCCAAGATTTGAGCAAAGCCTACGAGCAGTACTTC.

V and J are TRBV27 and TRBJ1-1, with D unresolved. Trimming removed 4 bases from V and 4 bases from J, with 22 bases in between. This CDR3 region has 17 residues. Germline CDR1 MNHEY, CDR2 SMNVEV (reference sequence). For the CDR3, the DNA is TGTGCCAGCAGTTGGCAGGCCAGTACGGTTGGAGGCACTGAAGCTTTCTTT. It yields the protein CASSWQASTVGGTEAFF.

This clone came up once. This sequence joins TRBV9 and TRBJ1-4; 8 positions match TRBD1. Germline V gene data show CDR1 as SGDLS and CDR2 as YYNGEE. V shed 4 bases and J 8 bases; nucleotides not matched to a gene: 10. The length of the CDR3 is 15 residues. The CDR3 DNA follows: TGTGCCAGCAGCCAAGGACAGGGAGGAGGAGAAAAACTGTTTTTT. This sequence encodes CASSQGQGGGEKLFF.

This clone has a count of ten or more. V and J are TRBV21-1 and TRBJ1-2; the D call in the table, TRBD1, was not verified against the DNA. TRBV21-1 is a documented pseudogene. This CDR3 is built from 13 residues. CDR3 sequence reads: CASRSGTDYGYTF. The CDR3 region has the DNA TGTGCCAGCCGCTCCGGGACAGACTATGGCTACACCTTC.

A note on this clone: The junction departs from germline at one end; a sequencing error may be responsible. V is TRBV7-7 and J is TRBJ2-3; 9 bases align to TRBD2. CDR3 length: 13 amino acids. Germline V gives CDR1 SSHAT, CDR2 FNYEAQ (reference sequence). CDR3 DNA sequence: TGTGCTAGCAGCCGTACTAGCGGGCGTGTACAATATTTT. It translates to CASSRTSGRVQYF.

CDR3 loop: CASSPPAGDLGGEQFF. The DNA for the CDR3 is TGTGCCAGCAGCCCGCCGGCGGGAGACCTCGGAGGTGAGCAGTTCTTC. The J gene is TRBJ2-1, the V gene TRBV9; TRBD2 aligns across 7 bases. J was trimmed by 9 bases and V by 4 bases; bases with no gene match: 16. The V gene's germline CDR1 is SGDLS and CDR2 YYNGEE. The length of the CDR3 is 16 residues.

For the CDR3, the DNA is TGTGCCTGGACCCTTAGCGGGAGGGAGTCTGAGCAGTTCTTC. This sequence encodes CAWTLSGRESEQFF. This sequence joins TRBV30 and TRBJ2-1; 11 nucleotides match TRBD2. CDR1 and CDR2 (germline): GTSNPN, SVGIG (reference sequence). There are 14 residues in the CDR3. V shed 4 bases and J 9 bases; nucleotides not matched to a gene: 8.

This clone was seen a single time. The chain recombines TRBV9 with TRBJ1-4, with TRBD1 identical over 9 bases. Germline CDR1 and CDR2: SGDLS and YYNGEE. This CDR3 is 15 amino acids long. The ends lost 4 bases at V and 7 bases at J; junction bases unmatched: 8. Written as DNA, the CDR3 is TGTGCCAGCAGCCCGCGGACAGGGGCCGGTGAAAAACTGTTTTTT. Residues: CASSPRTGAGEKLFF.

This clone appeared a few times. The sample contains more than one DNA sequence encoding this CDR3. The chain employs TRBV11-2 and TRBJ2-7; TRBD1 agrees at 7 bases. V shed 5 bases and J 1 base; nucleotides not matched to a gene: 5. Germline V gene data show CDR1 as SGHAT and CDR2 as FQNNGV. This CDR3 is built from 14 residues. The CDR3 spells CASSLDRLSYEQYF. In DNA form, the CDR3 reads TGTGCCAGCAGCCTGGACAGGCTATCCTACGAGCAGTACTTC.

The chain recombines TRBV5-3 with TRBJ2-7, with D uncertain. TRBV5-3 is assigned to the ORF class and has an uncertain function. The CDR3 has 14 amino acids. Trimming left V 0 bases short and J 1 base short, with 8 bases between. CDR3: CARSLVPQSYEQYF. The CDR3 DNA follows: TGTGCCAGAAGCTTGGTCCCTCAGTCCTACGAGCAGTACTTC.

For the CDR3, the DNA is TGCAGTGCTAGGGTAGTCTACGAGCAGTACTTC. Its translation: CSARVVYEQYF. The chain joins TRBV20-1 to TRBJ2-7; no firm D call. V lost 3 bases to trimming and J lost 3 bases, with 6 bases between them. CDR1 and CDR2 (germline): DFQATT, SNEGSKA (reference sequence). This CDR3 is 11 amino acids long.

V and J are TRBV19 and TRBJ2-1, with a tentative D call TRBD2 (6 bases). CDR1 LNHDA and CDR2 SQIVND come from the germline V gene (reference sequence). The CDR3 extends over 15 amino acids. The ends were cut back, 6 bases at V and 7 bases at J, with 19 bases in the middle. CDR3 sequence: CASSLGTVGWNEQFF. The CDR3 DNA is TGTGCCAGTAGCCTTGGGACTGTCGGGTGGAATGAGCAGTTCTTC.

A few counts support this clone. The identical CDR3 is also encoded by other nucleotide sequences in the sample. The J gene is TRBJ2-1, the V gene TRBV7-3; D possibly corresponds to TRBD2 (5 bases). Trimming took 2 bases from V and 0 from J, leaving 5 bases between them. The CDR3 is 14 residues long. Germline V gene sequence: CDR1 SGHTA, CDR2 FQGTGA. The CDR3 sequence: CASSLGSSYNEQFF. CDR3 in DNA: TGTGCCAGCAGCTTAGGGAGCTCCTACAATGAGCAGTTCTTC.

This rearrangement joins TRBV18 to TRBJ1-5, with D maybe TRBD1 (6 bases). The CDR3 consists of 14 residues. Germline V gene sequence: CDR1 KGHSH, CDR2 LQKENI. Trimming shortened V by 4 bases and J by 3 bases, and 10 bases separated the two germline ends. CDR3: CASSLGHLNQPQHF. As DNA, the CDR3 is TGTGCCAGCTCACTGGGACATCTCAATCAGCCCCAGCATTTT.

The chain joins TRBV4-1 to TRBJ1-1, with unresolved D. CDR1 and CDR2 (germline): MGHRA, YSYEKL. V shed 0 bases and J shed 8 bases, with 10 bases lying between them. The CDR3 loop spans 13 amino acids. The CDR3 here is CASSQDREGEAFF. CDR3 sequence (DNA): TGCGCCAGCAGCCAAGATCGGGAAGGAGAAGCTTTCTTT.

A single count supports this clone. CDR3 in DNA: TGTGCCAGCAGCTCGCTAGCTGCCGAGACCCAGTACTTC. It is translated as CASSSLAAETQYF. This chain connects TRBV7-2 to TRBJ2-5, with D possibly being TRBD2 (5 bases). The CDR3 sequence is 13 residues long. V lost 4 bases and J lost 5, with 11 bases in between. Looked up from germline, CDR1 is SGHTA and CDR2 is FQGNSA.

This chain's CDR3 is CATSRNTGGNQPQHF. The DNA of the CDR3 is TGTGCCACCAGTCGTAACACAGGGGGCAATCAGCCCCAGCATTTT. The genes are TRBV24-1 and TRBJ1-5; 7 nucleotides line up with TRBD1. V lost 6 bases to trimming and J lost 2 bases; unmatched junction nucleotides: 6. Per the germline V gene, CDR1 is KGHDR and CDR2 is SFDVKD. The CDR3 runs to 15 residues.